The 29 T cell receptor beta chains below were found in one sample sequenced in a study of PD-1 blockade in classical Hodgkin lymphoma. The time point: newly diagnosed, previously untreated cHL patient sample. The study purified CD4+ T cells from thawed PBMCs using magnetic negative selection. Sequenced by immunoSEQ multiplex PCR; TCRdb stores in-frame clones only, minus some. Altogether around 16,000 clones are present, about 86% being singletons, with the ten largest covering over 0.65%. Sequenced input: CD4+ T cells from blood. The receptor source for this set is a human donor with classical Hodgkin lymphoma.

This clone was recorded a few times. The chain is built from TRBV30 and TRBJ2-7; D remains unclear. CDR1 and CDR2 (germline): GTSNPN, SVGIG (reference sequence). V was pared by 2 bases and J by 0 bases, with 2 bases between. The CDR3 is 11 amino acids. Written as DNA, the CDR3 is TGTGCCTGGAGTCTCTCCTACGAGCAGTACTTC. Translated: CAWSLSYEQYF.

CDR3 in DNA: TGTGCCAGTAGTATCAATTCAGGAGTAGGGGAGCTGTTTTTT. Residues: CASSINSGVGELFF. The chain is built from TRBV19 and TRBJ2-2; D call uncertain. Germline assignment: CDR1 LNHDA and CDR2 SQIVND (reference sequence). CDR3 length: 14 amino acids. Trimming left V 3 bases short and J 8 bases short, with 13 bases between.

The chain joins TRBV11-2 to TRBJ2-7, with 12 bases lining up with TRBD2. The CDR3 length is 15 residues. After removal of 5 bases from V and 5 bases from J, the junction contained 7 bases not matched to a gene. The germline gives CDR1 SGHAT, CDR2 FQNNGV. The CDR3, as DNA: TGTGCCAGCAGCAGACTAGCGGGAGATGTCGACGAGCAGTACTTC. Amino acid sequence: CASSRLAGDVDEQYF.

The V call is TRBV27, the J call TRBJ1-2, with D perhaps matching TRBD1 (5 bases). The CDR3 runs 16 residues. CDR1 and CDR2 from the germline V gene are MNHEY and SMNVEV (reference sequence). V was trimmed by 4 bases and J by 8 bases, leaving 23 bases between them. The CDR3 here is CASSSSTGTNLAGYTF. The DNA of the CDR3 is TGTGCCAGCAGTTCGTCTACCGGGACCAACTTAGCAGGCTACACCTTC.

V is TRBV11-2 and J is TRBJ2-5; TRBD1 might be the D (6 bases). This CDR3 contains 14 residues. CDR1 is SGHAT, CDR2 FQNNGV, per germline. Between the trimmed V and J ends, which lost 5 bases and 4 bases, there was a span of 14 bases. The CDR3 loop is CASSPDRMRETQYF. CDR3 nucleotides: TGTGCCAGCAGCCCAGACAGGATGAGAGAGACCCAGTACTTC.

The genes are TRBV19 and TRBJ1-1; D is ambiguous. Germline assignment: CDR1 LNHDA and CDR2 SQIVND (reference sequence). V was pared by 9 bases and J by 3 bases, with 8 bases between. The CDR3 runs 11 residues. The CDR3 is CASSGDTEAFF. CDR3 DNA: TGTGCCAGCTCCGGGGACACTGAAGCTTTCTTT.

The V and J genes are TRBV4-3 and TRBJ1-2; 7 bases fit TRBD1. Per the germline V gene, CDR1 is LGHNA and CDR2 is YSLEER. J lost 2 bases, V lost 3 bases, and 3 bases had no gene match. The CDR3 extends over 14 amino acids. The CDR3: CASSHLTGNYGYTF. CDR3 nucleotide sequence: TGCGCCAGCAGCCACCTGACAGGGAACTATGGCTACACCTTC.

V usage is TRBV11-3 and J usage is TRBJ2-7; D is undetermined. This CDR3 has 15 residues. The V end lost 1 base, the J end lost 0 bases, and 10 bases lay between the germline ends. Germline V gives CDR1 SGHNT, CDR2 YENEEA. The CDR3 nucleotides are TGTGCCAGCAGCTTAGGGGCGGACCGCTCCTACGAGCAGTACTTC. This codes for CASSLGADRSYEQYF.

The J gene is TRBJ1-2, the V gene TRBV9, with TRBD1 identical over 9 bases. The V segment lost 3 bases and the J segment 2 bases; nucleotides outside the gene matches: 11. The CDR3 has 17 residues. The germline V gene has CDR1 SGDLS and CDR2 YYNGEE. CDR3 DNA: TGTGCCAGCAGCGCCTTATCCGGGACAGGGAAAAACTATGGCTACACCTTC. Residues: CASSALSGTGKNYGYTF. Supplemented by reference TRBV9 and TRBJ1-2, the full variable domain reads DSGVTQTPKHLITATGQRVTLRCSPRSGDLSVYWYQQSLDQGLQFLIQYYNGEERAKGNILERFSAQQFPDLHSELNLSSLELGDSALYFCASSALSGTGKNYGYTFGSGTRLTVV.

The rearrangement joins TRBV28 to TRBJ1-1, with TRBD1 matching over 8 bases. This CDR3 contains 13 residues. Germline loops: CDR1 MDHEN, CDR2 SYDVKM. Unmatched junction bases numbered 1, after V lost 7 bases and J lost 0 bases. CDR3 DNA: TGTGCCAGCACGACAGGGGTGAACACTGAAGCTTTCTTT. Amino acids: CASTTGVNTEAFF. The full variable domain, its missing parts supplied by reference TRBV28 and TRBJ1-1, is DVKVTQSSRYLVKRTGEKVFLECVQDMDHENMFWYRQDPGLGLRLIYFSYDVKMKEKGDIPEGYSVSREKKERFSLILESASTNQTSMYLCASTTGVNTEAFFGQGTRLTVV.

This clone was picked up one time. J is TRBJ1-6 and V is TRBV6-5; D possibly corresponds to TRBD1 (6 bases). This CDR3 region has 15 residues. V lost 6 bases and J lost 5, with 14 bases in between. The germline V gene has CDR1 MNHEY and CDR2 SVGAGI. CDR3 nucleotides: TGTGCCAGCAGGACCGGACAGCTTAATAATTCACCCCTCCACTTT. Translated, it gives CASRTGQLNNSPLHF.

This clone was recorded only once. The J gene is TRBJ2-2, the V gene TRBV4-3; the D call may be TRBD1 or TRBD2 (6 bases each). The V gene's germline CDR1 is LGHNA and CDR2 YSLEER. CDR3 size: 19 residues. V was cut by 2 bases and J by 2 bases, with 21 bases left in between. In DNA, the CDR3 is TGCGCCAGCAGCCAAAGAGGACCGGGGGCGGGACAAAACACCGGGGAGCTGTTTTTT. Its translation is CASSQRGPGAGQNTGELFF.

The chain is built from TRBV7-6 and TRBJ1-2; D unclear. This CDR3 spans 15 amino acids. Deletions cut 1 base from V and 0 bases from J, with 9 bases between. The germline CDR1 and CDR2 sequences are SGHVS and FNYEAQ. This CDR3 reads CASSLEYSANYGYTF. In DNA form, the CDR3 reads TGTGCCAGCAGCTTAGAGTACAGCGCTAACTATGGCTACACCTTC.

This clone was counted between two and nine times. The J gene is TRBJ2-1, the V gene TRBV30; 7 positions match TRBD1. The CDR3 runs 16 residues. Trimming took 6 bases from V and 0 from J; bases not matched to a gene: 11. Germline lookup yields CDR1 GTSNPN and CDR2 SVGIG (reference sequence). CDR3 DNA: TGTGCCTGCACGGACAGGAAAAAAAGCTCCTACAATGAGCAGTTCTTC. It is translated as CACTDRKKSSYNEQFF.

The chain couples TRBV28 to TRBJ1-5, with unresolved D. Germline V gene lookup returns CDR1 MDHEN and CDR2 SYDVKM. The CDR3 length is 13 residues. Trimming removed 8 bases at V and 8 bases at J, with 16 bases between. CDR3 sequence (DNA): TGTGCCAGCGTCTCTTCGGGGTTTGAGCCCCAGCATTTT. This translates into CASVSSGFEPQHF.

The chain is built from TRBV30 and TRBJ2-1, with no clear D. This CDR3 is built from 16 residues. The germline V gene has CDR1 GTSNPN and CDR2 SVGIG (reference sequence). The V gene lost 3 bases and the J gene lost 4 bases, with 19 bases spanning the gap. CDR3 nucleotides: TGTGCCTGGAGCCCCCCGGCTAGGATATCTTACAATGAGCAGTTCTTC. Its protein product is CAWSPPARISYNEQFF.

This clone was recorded once. The chain joins TRBV6-5 to TRBJ2-7, with D possibly being TRBD1 (6 bases). CDR1 is MNHEY and CDR2 is SVGAGI in the germline V gene. The CDR3 has 16 amino acids. Trimming took off 0 bases at V and 4 bases at J, with 16 bases between the two ends. The CDR3 sequence is CASSYSGRGNPYEQYF. The CDR3 bases are TGTGCCAGCAGTTACTCGGGCAGGGGTAATCCTTACGAGCAGTACTTC.

This chain connects TRBV5-1 to TRBJ1-1; no definite D call. Trimming left V 4 bases short and J 5 bases short, with 15 bases between. This CDR3 is 14 amino acids long. The germline V gene encodes CDR1 SGHRS and CDR2 YFSETQ. In nucleotides, the CDR3 is TGCGCCAGCAGCACCGGGCCAGCGCAGACTGAAGCTTTCTTT. Translating it yields CASSTGPAQTEAFF.

This chain joins TRBV30 and TRBJ2-3; weak D call: TRBD2 (5 bases). The germline CDR1 and CDR2 sequences are GTSNPN and SVGIG (reference sequence). Between the trimmed V and J ends, which lost 3 bases and 0 bases, there was a span of 13 bases. The CDR3 runs 15 residues. The CDR3 DNA sequence: TGTGCCTGGAGCGTTATAGCGTCTAGCACAGATACGCAGTATTTT. Residues: CAWSVIASSTDTQYF.

The sample holds one count of this clone. The V and J genes are TRBV7-2 and TRBJ2-3; 8 nucleotides line up with TRBD1. This CDR3 has 16 amino acids. Germline-derived CDR1 and CDR2 are SGHTA and FQGNSA. J gave up 1 base and V 0 bases, and 3 bases lay outside the gene matches. The chain's CDR3 is CASSLALTGGTDTQYF. Written as DNA, the CDR3 is TGTGCCAGCAGCTTAGCCTTGACAGGGGGCACAGATACGCAGTATTTT.

The chain has TRBV4-3 and TRBJ2-2; 8 bases align to TRBD1. V was pared by 0 bases and J by 4 bases, with 10 bases of the junction left unmatched. The CDR3 totals 18 residues. Germline V CDR1 and CDR2: LGHNA, YSLEER. Written as DNA, the CDR3 is TGCGCCAGCAGCCAAGATCCGCCAGGGGGCGGAAGCACCGGGGAGCTGTTTTTT. Translated: CASSQDPPGGGSTGELFF.

The CDR3: CASSQITGLQSPLHF. In nucleotides, the CDR3 is TGTGCCAGCAGCCAGATTACAGGGCTGCAGTCACCCCTCCACTTT. The chain joins TRBV14 to TRBJ1-6; the D gene is possibly TRBD1 (6 bases). CDR1 is SGHDN, CDR2 FVKESK, per germline. V was trimmed by 3 bases and J by 10 bases, leaving 16 bases between them. CDR3 length: 15 amino acids.

The chain joins TRBV7-9 to TRBJ1-2, with a weak D call TRBD1 (5 bases). V was trimmed by 1 base and J by 4 bases, leaving 10 bases between them. Looked up from germline, CDR1 is SEHNR and CDR2 is FQNEAQ (reference sequence). The CDR3 has 14 residues. The CDR3 here is CASSLGQLFYGYTF. CDR3 nucleotides: TGTGCCAGCAGCTTAGGACAGCTTTTCTATGGCTACACCTTC. Full variable domain (outside the CDR3, taken from reference TRBV7-9 and TRBJ1-2): DTGVSQNPRHKITKRGQNVTFRCDPISEHNRLYWYRQTLGQGPEFLTYFQNEAQLEKSRLLSDRFSAERPKGSFSTLEIQRTEQGDSAMYLCASSLGQLFYGYTFGSGTRLTVV.

The V call is TRBV18, the J call TRBJ2-5, with 7 nucleotides matching TRBD1. The V and J ends lost 1 base and 2 bases, in that order; junction bases with no gene match: 1. Looked up from germline, CDR1 is KGHSH and CDR2 is LQKENI. The CDR3 totals 14 residues. The CDR3 DNA sequence: TGTGCCAGCTCACCACAGACAGGGCAAGAGACCCAGTACTTC. Translating it yields CASSPQTGQETQYF.

V usage is TRBV30 and J usage is TRBJ1-1; D is unresolved. Trimming pared 5 bases from V and 1 base from J, leaving 5 bases between. Germline V gene lookup returns CDR1 GTSNPN and CDR2 SVGIG (reference sequence). CDR3 length: 11 residues. This chain's CDR3 is CAWERNTEAFF. The CDR3 DNA reads as TGTGCCTGGGAGAGGAACACTGAAGCTTTCTTT.

A note on this clone: This CDR3 is also generated by other DNA sequences in the sample. The rearrangement links TRBV18 to TRBJ1-5; unclear D gene. The CDR3 sequence is 14 residues long. Germline CDR1 and CDR2: KGHSH and LQKENI. Trimming pared 6 bases from V and 1 base from J, leaving 10 bases between. CDR3 sequence (DNA): TGTGCCAGCTCGCCAGTGTTAAGCAATCAGCCCCAGCATTTT. Translating it yields CASSPVLSNQPQHF.

The rearrangement uses TRBV19 and TRBJ2-4; tentatively, D is TRBD1 (5 bases). Germline CDR1 reads LNHDA; CDR2 reads SQIVND (reference sequence). The CDR3 contains 14 residues. The V end was cut by 6 bases, the J end by 1 base, with 10 bases between. As DNA, the CDR3 is TGTGCCAGTAGCCCAGGGTTTGCCAAAAACATTCAGTACTTC. Amino acids: CASSPGFAKNIQYF.

The chain recombines TRBV11-2 with TRBJ2-1; D may be TRBD1 (5 bases). The CDR3 sequence is 13 residues long. CDR1 is SGHAT, CDR2 FQNNGV, per germline. The V end lost 3 bases, the J end lost 7 bases, and 10 bases lay between the germline ends. Here the CDR3 DNA reads TGTGCCAGCAGCTTGACAGCTCTAAATGAGCAGTTCTTC. Amino acid sequence: CASSLTALNEQFF. Variable domain in full (rest from reference TRBV11-2 and TRBJ2-1): EAGVAQSPRYKIIEKRQSVAFWCNPISGHATLYWYQQILGQGPKLLIQFQNNGVVDDSQLPKDRFSAERLKGVDSTLKIQPAKLEDSAVYLCASSLTALNEQFFGPGTRLTVL.

This clone has just a few counts. This chain uses TRBV15 with TRBJ2-5; D not certain. Looked up from germline, CDR1 is LNHNV and CDR2 is YYDKDF (reference sequence). There are 17 residues in the CDR3. Trimming cost V 0 bases and J 1 base, with 15 bases left between them. CDR3 in amino acids: CATSRDLNRALQETQYF. CDR3 nucleotide sequence: TGTGCCACCAGCAGAGATCTCAATCGAGCGCTCCAAGAGACCCAGTACTTC.